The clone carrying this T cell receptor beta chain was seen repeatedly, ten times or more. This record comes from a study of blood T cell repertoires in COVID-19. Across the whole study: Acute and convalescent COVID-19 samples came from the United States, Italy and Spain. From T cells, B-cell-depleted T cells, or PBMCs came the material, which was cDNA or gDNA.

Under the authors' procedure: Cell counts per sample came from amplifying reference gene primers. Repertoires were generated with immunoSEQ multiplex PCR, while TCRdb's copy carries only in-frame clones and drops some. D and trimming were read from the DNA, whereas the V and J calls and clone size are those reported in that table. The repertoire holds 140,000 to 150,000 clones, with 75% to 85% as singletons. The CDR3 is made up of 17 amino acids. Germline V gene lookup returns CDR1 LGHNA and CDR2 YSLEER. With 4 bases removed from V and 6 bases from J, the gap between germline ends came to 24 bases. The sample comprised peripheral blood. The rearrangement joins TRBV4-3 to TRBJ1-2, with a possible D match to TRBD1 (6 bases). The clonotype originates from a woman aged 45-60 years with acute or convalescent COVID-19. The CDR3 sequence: CASSPRMVLQGSNGYTF. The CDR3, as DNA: TGCGCCAGCAGCCCCCGCATGGTTTTACAGGGAAGCAATGGCTACACCTTC.